This TCR beta chain stems from a study of T cell responses to AZD1222 COVID-19 vaccine. Study-wide results and caveats: Reportedly, nearly half of unique spike TCRs recognized epitopes outside B.1.351/B.1.1.7 mutations. It was only a handful of AZD1222 recipients who were seropositive at baseline. Repertoires were obtained solely post-peak T cell response.

CDR1 is LGHDT and CDR2 is YNNKEL in the germline V gene (reference sequence). Between the trimmed V and J ends, which lost 4 bases and 0 bases, there was a span of 9 bases. The CDR3 is 14 amino acids. Points on this clone: What it binds is not known.

Clones were sequenced by immunoSEQ multiplex PCR, and TCRdb holds only the in-frame ones, with some missing. The table includes over 65,000 clones, roughly 90% detected once. The analysis combined second doses at about 4 or about 12 weeks. This sample comprised peripheral blood, obtained 28 days after the second AZD1222 dose. The receptor was isolated from an adult who received the AZD1222 COVID-19 vaccine. The rearrangement links TRBV3-1 (or the pseudogene TRBV3-2) to TRBJ1-2; D is undetermined. The CDR3 DNA is TGTGCCAGCAGCCTCCGGGAGGCTAACTATGGCTACACCTTC. Translated, it gives CASSLREANYGYTF.